This T cell receptor beta chain was captured in a study of blood T cell repertoires in COVID-19. Germline assignment: CDR1 MNHEY and CDR2 SVGEGT. CDR3 length equals 15 residues. With 0 bases removed from V and 0 bases from J, the gap between germline ends came to 8 bases. The method was immunoSEQ multiplex PCR; TCRdb's version includes in-frame clones alone and lacks a portion of them. The table lists approximately 380,000 clones, approximately 93% of them singletons. The source is a woman aged 40 to 55 who had been exposed to COVID-19. The chain uses TRBV6-2 or TRBV6-3 and TRBJ1-1; D is uncertain. What was sequenced was PBMCs or T cells enriched from blood (not recorded which). The CDR3 sequence: CASSYSRGMNTEAFF. The DNA of the CDR3 is TGTGCCAGCAGTTACTCGAGAGGGATGAACACTGAAGCTTTCTTT.